Listed below are T cell receptor beta chains from one sample, sequenced in a study of cytomegalovirus exposure and HLA in healthy donors. This table comes from immunoSEQ multiplex PCR, and its TCRdb copy is limited to in-frame clones, with some not included. Reported are roughly 110,000 clones; the ten largest clones contain around 6.5%. Sequencing input: PBMCs. The receptors were gathered from a man aged 35 to 55 in good health and CMV-seropositive. Both conserved end residues are part of each CDR3. The D gene is left open where the match is weak. Rows may omit the clone size; those that give it use once, few, many or a size class.

.	TRBD2	TRBV18	TRBJ2-1	CASSFGPPRSGLTYNEQFF	TGTGCCAGCTCATTCGGGCCTCCTCGTAGCGGGCTTACCTACAATGAGCAGTTCTTC
.	TRBD1	TRBV27	TRBJ1-1	CASSWGDRGGNTEAFF	TGTGCCAGCAGCTGGGGGGACAGGGGGGGAAACACTGAAGCTTTCTTT
.	.	TRBV10-3	TRBJ1-4	CAISGPEYHEKLFF	TGTGCCATCAGTGGGCCAGAATATCACGAAAAACTGTTTTTT
.	.	TRBV6-6	TRBJ2-1	CASSLANNEQFF	TGTGCCAGCAGTCTAGCGAACAATGAGCAGTTCTTC
.	.	TRBV9	TRBJ2-3	CASSSLRGPADTQYF	TGTGCCAGCAGCTCACTCAGGGGTCCCGCAGATACGCAGTATTTT
.	.	TRBV7-7	TRBJ2-5	CASSLGLSGGTQYF	TGTGCCAGCAGCTTAGGACTATCCGGGGGGACCCAGTACTTC
.	.	TRBV6-1	TRBJ1-5	CASSEDRGRNQPQHF	TGTGCCAGCAGTGAAGATCGGGGTCGCAATCAGCCCCAGCATTTT
.	.	TRBV6-6	TRBJ2-4	CASSYIGPRDIQYF	TGTGCCAGCAGTTACATCGGACCGCGGGACATTCAGTACTTC
.	TRBD1	TRBV5-5	TRBJ2-7	CASRSDRAYEQYF	TGTGCCAGCAGATCGGACAGGGCCTACGAGCAGTACTTC
.	.	TRBV7-6	TRBJ1-1	CASSLSGGGNTEAFF	TGTGCCAGCAGCTTATCTGGGGGGGGAAACACTGAAGCTTTCTTT
.	.	TRBV6-1	TRBJ2-2	CASSLQANTGELFF	TGTGCCAGCAGTTTACAGGCAAACACCGGGGAGCTGTTTTTT
.	TRBD1	TRBV7-7	TRBJ2-7	CASSATGSYEQYF	TGTGCCAGCAGCGCGACAGGGAGCTACGAGCAGTACTTC
.	.	TRBV2	TRBJ1-3	CASSEAGDTISGNTIYF	TGTGCCAGCAGTGAAGCGGGCGACACCATCTCTGGAAACACCATATATTTT
.	.	TRBV11-2	TRBJ2-7	CASEGVSSYEQYF	TGTGCCAGCGAGGGGGTTAGCTCCTACGAGCAGTACTTC
.	TRBD1	TRBV5-6	TRBJ1-2	CASSPGTGVYGYTF	TGTGCCAGCAGCCCCGGGACAGGGGTATATGGCTACACCTTC
.	.	TRBV12-5	TRBJ2-1	CASGFDYLEQFF	TGTGCTAGTGGTTTCGACTATCTTGAGCAGTTCTTC
.	.	TRBV7-9	TRBJ1-1	CASSLGWGLEGTEAFF	TGTGCCAGCAGCTTAGGTTGGGGGCTCGAGGGCACTGAAGCTTTCTTT
.	TRBD2	TRBV7-6	TRBJ2-7	CASSFRTGTSAAYEQYF	TGTGCCAGCAGCTTTCGGACAGGGACTAGCGCTGCCTACGAGCAGTACTTC
.	TRBD1	TRBV2	TRBJ2-4	CASSQTGGRENIQYF	TGTGCCAGCAGTCAGACAGGGGGCCGAGAAAACATTCAGTACTTC
.	TRBD1	TRBV6-1	TRBJ1-5	CASSEAVQGTVNQPQHF	TGTGCCAGCAGTGAAGCGGTCCAAGGGACAGTCAATCAGCCCCAGCATTTT
.	.	TRBV2	TRBJ2-3	CASLNQALPATDTQYF	TGTGCCAGCTTAAACCAGGCGTTACCGGCCACAGATACGCAGTATTTT
.	TRBD1	TRBV5-6	TRBJ2-7	CASSLQGPNEQYF	TGTGCCAGCAGCTTACAGGGGCCTAACGAGCAGTACTTC
.	TRBD1	TRBV7-9	TRBJ1-5	CASSWDREKPQHF	TGTGCCAGCAGCTGGGACAGGGAGAAGCCCCAGCATTTT
.	TRBD1	TRBV28	TRBJ1-5	CASTKSTGNNQPQHF	TGTGCCAGCACCAAATCGACAGGGAACAATCAGCCCCAGCATTTT
.	TRBD1	TRBV15	TRBJ1-1	CATSTRTGVNTEAFF	TGTGCCACCAGCACGAGGACAGGGGTGAACACTGAAGCTTTCTTT
.	.	TRBV1	TRBJ2-7	CTSSQESGRGTSYEQYF	TGCACCAGCAGCCAAGAGAGCGGGAGGGGAACCTCCTACGAGCAGTACTTC
.	.	TRBV6-1	TRBJ1-1	CAAQSPTRAEAFF	TGTGCCGCTCAGTCCCCCACGAGGGCTGAAGCTTTCTTT
.	TRBD1	TRBV28	TRBJ1-1	CASDRDRGREAFF	TGTGCCAGCGACCGGGACAGGGGGCGGGAAGCTTTCTTT
.	.	TRBV2	TRBJ2-5	CASSESQGVEAQYF	TGTGCCAGCAGTGAATCGCAGGGTGTCGAGGCCCAGTACTTC
.	TRBD1	TRBV6-5	TRBJ1-3	CASSRTGAGNTIYF	TGTGCCAGCAGCCGGACAGGGGCCGGAAACACCATATATTTT
.	.	TRBV28	TRBJ2-6	CASSPARAGANVLTF	TGTGCCAGCAGTCCCGCCAGGGCTGGGGCCAACGTCCTGACTTTC
.	TRBD2	TRBV27	TRBJ2-1	CASSLSPTSGSLNEQFF	TGTGCCAGCAGTCTATCGCCGACTAGCGGGAGTTTGAATGAGCAGTTCTTC
medium-sized	.	TRBV29-1	TRBJ2-2	CSAPGDTGELFF	TGCAGCGCACCCGGGGACACCGGGGAGCTGTTTTTT
.	.	TRBV10-2	TRBJ2-7	CASREGTSISYEQYF	TGCGCCAGCAGGGAAGGGACATCTATCTCCTACGAGCAGTACTTC
.	.	TRBV4-1	TRBJ2-1	CASSSRDGGDNEQFF	TGCGCCAGCAGCAGCCGGGACGGAGGGGACAATGAGCAGTTCTTC
.	TRBD2	TRBV7-9	TRBJ2-7	CASSSKEGTSVYEQYF	TGTGCCAGCAGCTCCAAGGAGGGGACTAGCGTCTACGAGCAGTACTTC
.	.	TRBV27	TRBJ2-7	CASSIGSPYKQYF	TGTGCCAGCAGTATTGGTTCGCCGTACAAGCAGTACTTC
.	TRBD2	TRBV27	TRBJ2-3	CASSLTSGKPDTQYF	TGTGCCAGCAGTTTAACTAGCGGGAAACCAGATACGCAGTATTTT
.	TRBD1	TRBV19	TRBJ2-7	CATSPSGTGPYEQYF	TGTGCCACTTCTCCCTCCGGGACAGGGCCCTACGAGCAGTACTTC
.	TRBD1	TRBV6-1	TRBJ2-7	CASSVGQTIYPYEQYF	TGTGCCAGCAGTGTGGGACAGACTATATACCCTTACGAGCAGTACTTC
.	.	TRBV27	TRBJ2-3	CASSSLGGTGPDTQYF	TGTGCCAGCAGTTCTCTCGGCGGGACCGGACCAGATACGCAGTATTTT
.	TRBD1	TRBV18	TRBJ2-5	CASSRTSGQGRETQYF	TGTGCCAGCTCACGTACGAGCGGACAGGGGAGAGAGACCCAGTACTTC
.	.	TRBV2	TRBJ2-7	CASSQGPHEQYF	TGTGCCAGCAGTCAGGGCCCCCACGAGCAGTACTTC
.	.	TRBV6-5	TRBJ2-7	CASRMTAITYEQYF	TGTGCCAGCAGGATGACTGCCATTACCTACGAGCAGTACTTC
.	TRBD2	TRBV30	TRBJ2-7	CAWSDGRGAEQYF	TGTGCCTGGAGTGACGGGAGGGGGGCCGAGCAGTACTTC
.	.	TRBV7-3	TRBJ1-5	CASSLSGDQPQHF	TGTGCCAGCAGCTTATCAGGGGACCAGCCCCAGCATTTT